This is a list of T cell receptor beta chains from one sample in a study of beta chain features in type 1 diabetes. The repertoire was sequenced with immunoSEQ multiplex PCR; TCRdb's copy has only in-frame clones and lacks some. In the table there are around 170,000 clones, 8.5% to 10% of which are singletons. Sequenced input: central memory CD4+ T cells from blood. The receptors shown here come from a woman in her 30s with type 1 diabetes. Both conserved end residues are part of each CDR3. A D gene is named only where the DNA matches it firmly. Expanded clones are given a class, and other clones once, few, many or no size at all.

v_gene: TRBV29-1
abundance: NA
j_gene: TRBJ1-1
d_gene: TRBD1
CDR3nt: TGCAGCGCAGGACAGGGGGGATCCACTGAAGCTTTCTTT
CDR3aa: CSAGQGGSTEAFF

v_gene: TRBV7-9
abundance: few
j_gene: TRBJ2-5
d_gene: NA
CDR3nt: TGTGCCAGCAGCTTTTCGGGAGAGACCCAGTACTTC
CDR3aa: CASSFSGETQYF

v_gene: TRBV5-6
abundance: NA
j_gene: TRBJ2-5
d_gene: NA
CDR3nt: TGTGCCAGCAGCCAAGCGACGGAAGAGACCCAGTACTTC
CDR3aa: CASSQATEETQYF

v_gene: TRBV19
abundance: few
j_gene: TRBJ1-5
d_gene: TRBD1
CDR3nt: TGTGCCAGTAGTATGGGACAGGGGCTGGGGAGGCAGCCCCAGCATTTT
CDR3aa: CASSMGQGLGRQPQHF

v_gene: TRBV15
abundance: few
j_gene: TRBJ2-7
d_gene: TRBD1
CDR3nt: TGTGCCACCAGCAGGGCCGGGACAGAGTCCTACGAGCAGTACTTC
CDR3aa: CATSRAGTESYEQYF

v_gene: TRBV2
abundance: NA
j_gene: TRBJ1-5
d_gene: NA
CDR3nt: TGTGCCAGTAAGGACAGCCCCAATCAGCCCCAGCATTTT
CDR3aa: CASKDSPNQPQHF

v_gene: TRBV5-1
abundance: NA
j_gene: TRBJ1-1
d_gene: NA
CDR3nt: TGCGCCAGCAGCTTGTTTTACGGGTCGCGAACTGAAGCTTTCTTT
CDR3aa: CASSLFYGSRTEAFF

v_gene: TRBV29-1
abundance: NA
j_gene: TRBJ2-1
d_gene: NA
CDR3nt: TGCAGCGTTGTATCGGACACGAACTACAATGAGCAGTTCTTC
CDR3aa: CSVVSDTNYNEQFF

v_gene: TRBV27
abundance: few
j_gene: TRBJ1-5
d_gene: NA
CDR3nt: TGTGCCAGCAGTGCTTATCCCGCCGGGGGGCGGAATCAGCCCCAGCATTTT
CDR3aa: CASSAYPAGGRNQPQHF

v_gene: TRBV4-2
abundance: NA
j_gene: TRBJ2-3
d_gene: TRBD1
CDR3nt: TGTGCCAGCAGCCACGGGACAGACACAGATACGCAGTATTTT
CDR3aa: CASSHGTDTDTQYF